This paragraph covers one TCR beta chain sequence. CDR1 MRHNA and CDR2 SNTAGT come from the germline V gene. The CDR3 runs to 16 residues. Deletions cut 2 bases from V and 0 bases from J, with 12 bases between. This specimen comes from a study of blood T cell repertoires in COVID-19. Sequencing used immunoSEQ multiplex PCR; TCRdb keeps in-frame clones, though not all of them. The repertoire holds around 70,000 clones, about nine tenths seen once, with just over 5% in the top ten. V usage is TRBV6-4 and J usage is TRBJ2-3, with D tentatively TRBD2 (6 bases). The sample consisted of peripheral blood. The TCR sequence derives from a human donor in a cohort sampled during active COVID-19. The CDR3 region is CASSDLPGGSTDTQYF. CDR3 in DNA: TGTGCCAGCAGTGACCTGCCCGGGGGTAGCACAGATACGCAGTATTTT.